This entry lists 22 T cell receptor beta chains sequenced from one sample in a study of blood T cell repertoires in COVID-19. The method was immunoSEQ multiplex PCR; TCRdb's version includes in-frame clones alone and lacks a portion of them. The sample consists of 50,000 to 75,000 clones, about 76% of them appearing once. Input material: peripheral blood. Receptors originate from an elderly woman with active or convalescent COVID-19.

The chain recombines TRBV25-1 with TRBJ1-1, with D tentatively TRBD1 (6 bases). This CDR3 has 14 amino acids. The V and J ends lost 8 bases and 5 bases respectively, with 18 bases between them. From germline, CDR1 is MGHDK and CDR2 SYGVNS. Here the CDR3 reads CASSREGTNTEAFF. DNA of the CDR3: TGTGCCAGCTCCAGGGAGGGGACAAATACTGAAGCTTTCTTT.

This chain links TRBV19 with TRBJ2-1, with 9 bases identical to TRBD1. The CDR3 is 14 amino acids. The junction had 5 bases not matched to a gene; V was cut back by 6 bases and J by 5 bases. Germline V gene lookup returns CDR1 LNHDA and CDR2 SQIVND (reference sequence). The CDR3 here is CASSIQGANNEQFF. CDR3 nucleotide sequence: TGTGCCAGTAGCATACAGGGGGCAAACAATGAGCAGTTCTTC.

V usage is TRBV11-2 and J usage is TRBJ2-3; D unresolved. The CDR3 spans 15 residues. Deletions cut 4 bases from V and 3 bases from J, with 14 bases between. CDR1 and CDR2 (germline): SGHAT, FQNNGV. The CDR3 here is CASSSAGIGTDTQYF. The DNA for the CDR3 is TGTGCCAGCAGCTCCGCAGGAATCGGTACAGATACGCAGTATTTT. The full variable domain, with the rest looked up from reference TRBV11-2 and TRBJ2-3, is EAGVAQSPRYKIIEKRQSVAFWCNPISGHATLYWYQQILGQGPKLLIQFQNNGVVDDSQLPKDRFSAERLKGVDSTLKIQPAKLEDSAVYLCASSSAGIGTDTQYFGPGTRLTVL.

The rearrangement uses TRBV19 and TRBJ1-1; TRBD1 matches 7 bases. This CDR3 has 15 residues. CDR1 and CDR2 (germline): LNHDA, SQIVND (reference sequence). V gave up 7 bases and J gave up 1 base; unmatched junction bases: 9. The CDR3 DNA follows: TGTGCCAGTACCAAGGGGGCAGGGACGAACACTGAAGCTTTCTTT. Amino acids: CASTKGAGTNTEAFF.

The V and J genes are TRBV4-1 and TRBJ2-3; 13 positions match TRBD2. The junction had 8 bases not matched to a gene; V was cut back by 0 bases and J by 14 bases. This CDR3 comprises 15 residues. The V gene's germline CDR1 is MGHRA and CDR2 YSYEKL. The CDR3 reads CASSQDELAGGPRYF. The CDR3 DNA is TGCGCCAGCAGCCAAGATGAACTAGCGGGGGGGCCGAGGTATTTT.

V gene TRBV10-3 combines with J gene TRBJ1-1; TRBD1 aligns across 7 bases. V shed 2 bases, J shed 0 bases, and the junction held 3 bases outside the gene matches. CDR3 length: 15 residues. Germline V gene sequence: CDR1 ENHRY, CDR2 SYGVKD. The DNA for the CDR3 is TGTGCCATCAGTGAGGGGGGACAGTTGAACACTGAAGCTTTCTTT. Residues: CAISEGGQLNTEAFF.

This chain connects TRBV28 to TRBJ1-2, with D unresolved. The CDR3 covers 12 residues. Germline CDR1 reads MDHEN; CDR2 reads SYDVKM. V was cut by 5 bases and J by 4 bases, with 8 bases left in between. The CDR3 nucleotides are TGTGCCAGCAGTACCCCGGTCTATGGCTACACCTTC. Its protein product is CASSTPVYGYTF.

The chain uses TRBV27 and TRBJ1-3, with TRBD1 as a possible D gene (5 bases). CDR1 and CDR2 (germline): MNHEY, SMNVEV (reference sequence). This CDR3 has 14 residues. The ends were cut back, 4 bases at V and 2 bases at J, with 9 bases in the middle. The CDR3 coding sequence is TGTGCCAGCAGTTCCCCGACAGCTGGAAACACCATATATTTT. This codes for CASSSPTAGNTIYF.

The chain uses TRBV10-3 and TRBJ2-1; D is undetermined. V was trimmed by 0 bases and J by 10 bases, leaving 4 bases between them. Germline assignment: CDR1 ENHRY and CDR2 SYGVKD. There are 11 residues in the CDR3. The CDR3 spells CAISESREQFF. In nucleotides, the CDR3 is TGTGCCATCAGTGAGTCACGGGAGCAGTTCTTC.

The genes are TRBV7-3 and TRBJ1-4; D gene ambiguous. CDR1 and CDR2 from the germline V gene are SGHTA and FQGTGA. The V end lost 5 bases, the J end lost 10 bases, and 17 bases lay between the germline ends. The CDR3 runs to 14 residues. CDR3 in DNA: TGTGCCAGCAGCCCCTCCGGTGGCGCAGGAAAACTGTTTTTT. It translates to CASSPSGGAGKLFF.

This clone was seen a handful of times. This chain's CDR3 is CASSEQTGAKNIQYF. CDR3 sequence (DNA): TGTGCCAGCAGTGAACAGACGGGGGCCAAAAACATTCAGTACTTC. The chain has TRBV2 and TRBJ2-4, with a weak D call TRBD2 (5 bases). This CDR3 has 15 residues. Between the trimmed V and J ends, which lost 2 bases and 1 base, there was a span of 9 bases. Germline CDR1 SNHLY, CDR2 FYNNEI.

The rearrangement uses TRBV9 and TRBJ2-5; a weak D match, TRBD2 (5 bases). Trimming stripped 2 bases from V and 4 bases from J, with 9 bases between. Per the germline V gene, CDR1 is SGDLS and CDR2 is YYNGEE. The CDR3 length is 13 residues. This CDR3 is CASSVQGGETQYF. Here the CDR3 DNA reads TGTGCCAGCAGCGTCCAAGGAGGAGAGACCCAGTACTTC.

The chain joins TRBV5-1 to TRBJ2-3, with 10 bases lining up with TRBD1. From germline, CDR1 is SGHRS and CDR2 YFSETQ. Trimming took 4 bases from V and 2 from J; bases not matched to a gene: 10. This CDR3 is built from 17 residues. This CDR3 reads CASSPRGDRGPTDTQYF. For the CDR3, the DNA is TGCGCCAGCAGCCCCCGTGGGGACAGGGGACCCACAGATACGCAGTATTTT.

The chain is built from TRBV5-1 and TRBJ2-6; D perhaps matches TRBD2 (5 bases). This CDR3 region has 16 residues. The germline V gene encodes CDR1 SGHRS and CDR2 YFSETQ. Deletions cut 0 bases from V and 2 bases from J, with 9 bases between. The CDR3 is CASSLGGVPGANVLTF. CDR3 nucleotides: TGCGCCAGCAGCTTGGGGGGAGTACCTGGGGCCAACGTCCTGACTTTC. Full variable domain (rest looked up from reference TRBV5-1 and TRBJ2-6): KAGVTQTPRYLIKTRGQQVTLSCSPISGHRSVSWYQQTPGQGLQFLFEYFSETQRNKGNFPGRFSGRQFSNSRSEMNVSTLELGDSALYLCASSLGGVPGANVLTFGAGSRLTVL.

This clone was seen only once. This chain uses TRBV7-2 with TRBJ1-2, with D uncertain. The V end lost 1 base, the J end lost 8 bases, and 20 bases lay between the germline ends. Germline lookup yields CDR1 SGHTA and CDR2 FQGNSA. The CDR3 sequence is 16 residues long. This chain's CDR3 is CASSLDPAINAYGYTF. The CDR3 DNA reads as TGTGCCAGCAGCTTAGACCCTGCGATAAACGCGTACGGCTACACCTTC. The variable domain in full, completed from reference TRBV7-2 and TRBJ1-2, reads GAGVSQSPSNKVTEKGKDVELRCDPISGHTALYWYRQSLGQGLEFLIYFQGNSAPDKSGLPSDRFSAERTGGSVSTLTIQRTQQEDSAVYLCASSLDPAINAYGYTFGSGTRLTVV.

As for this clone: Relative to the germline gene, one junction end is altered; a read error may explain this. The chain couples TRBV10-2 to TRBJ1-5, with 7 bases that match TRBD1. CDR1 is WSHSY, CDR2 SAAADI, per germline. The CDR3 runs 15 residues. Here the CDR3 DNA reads TGCGCCCGCAGACCACAGGGGTATAGCAATCAGCCCCAGCATTTT. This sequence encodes CARRPQGYSNQPQHF.

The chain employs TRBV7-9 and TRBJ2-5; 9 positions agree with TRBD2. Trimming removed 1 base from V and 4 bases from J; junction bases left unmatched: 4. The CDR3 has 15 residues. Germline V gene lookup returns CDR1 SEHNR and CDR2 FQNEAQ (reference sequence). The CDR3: CASSLGVSGGETQYF. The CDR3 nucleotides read TGTGCCAGCAGCTTAGGAGTTAGCGGGGGAGAGACCCAGTACTTC.

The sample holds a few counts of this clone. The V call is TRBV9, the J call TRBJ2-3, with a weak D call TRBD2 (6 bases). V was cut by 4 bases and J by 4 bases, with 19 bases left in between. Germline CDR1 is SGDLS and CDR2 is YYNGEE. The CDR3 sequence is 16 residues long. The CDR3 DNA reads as TGTGCCAGCAGCTCCCCACTTTCAGGAGGGCCAGATACGCAGTATTTT. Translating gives CASSSPLSGGPDTQYF.

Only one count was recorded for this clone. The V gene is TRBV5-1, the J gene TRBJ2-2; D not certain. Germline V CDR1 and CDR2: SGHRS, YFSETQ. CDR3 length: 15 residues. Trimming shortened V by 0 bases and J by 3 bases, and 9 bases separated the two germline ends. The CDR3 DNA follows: TGCGCCAGCAGCTTGGTGGCCGGGTACACCGGGGAGCTGTTTTTT. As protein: CASSLVAGYTGELFF.

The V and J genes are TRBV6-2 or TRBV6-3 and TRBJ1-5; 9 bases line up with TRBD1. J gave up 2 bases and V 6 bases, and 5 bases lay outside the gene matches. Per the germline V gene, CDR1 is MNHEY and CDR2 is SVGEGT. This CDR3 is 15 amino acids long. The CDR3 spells CASSWGQGGNQPQHF. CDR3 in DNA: TGTGCCAGCAGCTGGGGACAGGGAGGCAATCAGCCCCAGCATTTT.

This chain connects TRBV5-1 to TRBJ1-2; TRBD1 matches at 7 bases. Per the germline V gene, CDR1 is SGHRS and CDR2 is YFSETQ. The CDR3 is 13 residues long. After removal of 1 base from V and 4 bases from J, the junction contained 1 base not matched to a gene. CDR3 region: CASSLTGAYGYTF. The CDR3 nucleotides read TGCGCCAGCAGCTTGACAGGGGCCTATGGCTACACCTTC.

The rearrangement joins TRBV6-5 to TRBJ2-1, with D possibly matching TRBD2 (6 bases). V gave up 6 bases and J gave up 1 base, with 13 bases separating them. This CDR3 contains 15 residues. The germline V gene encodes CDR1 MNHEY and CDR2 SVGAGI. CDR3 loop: CASSLGGGSYNEQFF. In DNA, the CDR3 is TGTGCCAGCAGCCTCGGGGGAGGTTCCTACAATGAGCAGTTCTTC.